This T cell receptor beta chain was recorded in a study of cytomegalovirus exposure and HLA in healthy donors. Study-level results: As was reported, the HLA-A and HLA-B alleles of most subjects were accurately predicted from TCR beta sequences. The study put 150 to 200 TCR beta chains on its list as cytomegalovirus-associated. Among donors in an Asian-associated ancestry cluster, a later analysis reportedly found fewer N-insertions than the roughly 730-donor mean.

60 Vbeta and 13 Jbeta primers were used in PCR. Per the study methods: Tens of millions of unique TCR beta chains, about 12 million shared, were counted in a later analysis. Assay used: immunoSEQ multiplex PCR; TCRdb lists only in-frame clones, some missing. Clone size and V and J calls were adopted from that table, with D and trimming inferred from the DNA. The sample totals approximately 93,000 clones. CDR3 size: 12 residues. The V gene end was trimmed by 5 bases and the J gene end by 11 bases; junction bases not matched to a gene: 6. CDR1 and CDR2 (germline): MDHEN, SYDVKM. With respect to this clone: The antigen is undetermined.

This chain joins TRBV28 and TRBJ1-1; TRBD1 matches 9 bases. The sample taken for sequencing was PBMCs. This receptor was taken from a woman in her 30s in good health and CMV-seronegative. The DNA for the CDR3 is TGTGCCAGCAGTCCAGGGACAGGGTGGGCTTTCTTT. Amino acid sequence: CASSPGTGWAFF.